Following are 27 T cell receptor beta chains from one sample sequenced in a study of shared clonotypes between healthy human individuals. Assay used: immunoSEQ multiplex PCR; TCRdb lists only in-frame clones, some missing. This sample has about 2.1 million clones, with approximately 94% found just once. Terminally differentiated effector memory CD45RA+ cells were left out of the naive CD8 fraction, which was CD45RO-negative and positively selected for CCR7. The sample consisted of naive CD8+ T cells from PBMCs. Receptors originate from a man between 18 and 29 years old in good health. Some clones in this sample may be carry-over from other donors' samples.

Here the CDR3 DNA reads TGTGCCAGCAGTTTACCCTCAGGGTCTGAAGCTTTCTTT. Its translation: CASSLPSGSEAFF. J is TRBJ1-1 and V is TRBV28; D might be TRBD1 (5 bases). V shed 2 bases and J shed 6 bases, with 10 bases lying between them. CDR1 and CDR2 (germline): MDHEN, SYDVKM. The CDR3 sequence is 13 residues long. The full variable domain, rest sourced from reference TRBV28 and TRBJ1-1, is DVKVTQSSRYLVKRTGEKVFLECVQDMDHENMFWYRQDPGLGLRLIYFSYDVKMKEKGDIPEGYSVSREKKERFSLILESASTNQTSMYLCASSLPSGSEAFFGQGTRLTVV.

V usage is TRBV7-9 and J usage is TRBJ2-5; D assignment may be TRBD1 or TRBD2 (5 bases each). CDR1 and CDR2 (germline): SEHNR, FQNEAQ (reference sequence). V lost 3 bases to trimming and J lost 1 base, with 12 bases between them. The CDR3 is 15 residues long. The CDR3 loop reads CASSLYGAAQETQYF. CDR3 nucleotides: TGTGCCAGCAGCTTGTACGGGGCAGCCCAAGAGACCCAGTACTTC. Full variable domain (outside the CDR3, taken from reference TRBV7-9 and TRBJ2-5): DTGVSQNPRHKITKRGQNVTFRCDPISEHNRLYWYRQTLGQGPEFLTYFQNEAQLEKSRLLSDRFSAERPKGSFSTLEIQRTEQGDSAMYLCASSLYGAAQETQYFGPGTRLLVL.

This chain links TRBV6-5 with TRBJ1-2; TRBD1 is a possible D gene (5 bases). The germline CDR1 and CDR2 sequences are MNHEY and SVGAGI. Trimming left V 4 bases short and J 3 bases short, with 15 bases between. This CDR3 is 15 amino acids long. The CDR3 here is CASSSGPGTDYGYTF. The CDR3 DNA sequence: TGTGCCAGCAGTTCCGGTCCCGGGACGGACTATGGCTACACCTTC.

CDR3: CASTPQRWAGEAFF. For the CDR3, the DNA is TGTGCCAGTACCCCCCAAAGGTGGGCGGGTGAAGCTTTCTTT. The V gene is TRBV19, the J gene TRBJ1-1; D unresolved. Germline V lookup: CDR1 LNHDA, CDR2 SQIVND (reference sequence). The CDR3 contains 14 residues. Between the trimmed V and J ends, which lost 7 bases and 7 bases, there was a span of 19 bases.

The rearrangement links TRBV29-1 to TRBJ1-1; D not certain. The germline CDR1 and CDR2 sequences are SQVTM and ANQGSEA. The CDR3 runs to 11 residues. Written as DNA, the CDR3 is TGCAGTGCCCGCTACAACACTGAAGCTTTCTTT. It yields the protein CSARYNTEAFF.

The CDR3 coding sequence is TGTGCCACCCTAGAGGGAGGACTGGGGGGCACTGAAGCTTTCTTT. Translating it yields CATLEGGLGGTEAFF. This chain uses TRBV15 with TRBJ1-1, with TRBD1 as a possible D gene (5 bases). The CDR3 totals 15 residues. The V gene's germline CDR1 is LNHNV and CDR2 YYDKDF (reference sequence). V lost 8 bases and J 4 bases, leaving 20 bases between the germline ends.

This chain connects TRBV28 to TRBJ2-2; D perhaps matches TRBD2 (6 bases). The length of the CDR3 is 16 residues. Germline CDR1 MDHEN, CDR2 SYDVKM. Trimming left V 7 bases short and J 5 bases short, with 20 bases between. The CDR3 here is CASTNSGERVTGELFF. In DNA form, the CDR3 reads TGTGCCAGCACCAATTCGGGGGAAAGAGTTACCGGGGAGCTGTTTTTT.

The chain couples TRBV4-1 to TRBJ1-3, with D perhaps TRBD1 (6 bases). Trimming shortened V by 0 bases and J by 4 bases, and 13 bases separated the two germline ends. Germline CDR1 is MGHRA and CDR2 is YSYEKL. The CDR3 has 16 amino acids. CDR3 nucleotide sequence: TGCGCCAGCAGCCAAGAAGTGGGGGGCTGGGGAAACACCATATATTTT. Its protein is CASSQEVGGWGNTIYF.

The chain uses TRBV14 and TRBJ2-3, with TRBD2 identical over 9 bases. Germline V lookup: CDR1 SGHDN, CDR2 FVKESK. The trim removed 4 bases at V and 0 bases at J, leaving 2 bases unmatched. The CDR3 is 15 residues long. The CDR3 loop reads CASSLTSGSTDTQYF. CDR3 coding DNA: TGTGCCAGCAGCCTGACTAGCGGAAGCACAGATACGCAGTATTTT.

This chain joins TRBV2 and TRBJ2-3; D not certain. This CDR3 has 13 residues. CDR1 SNHLY and CDR2 FYNNEI come from the germline V gene. V dropped 2 bases and J dropped 5 bases, with 8 bases sitting between them. CDR3 coding DNA: TGTGCCAGCAGTGAACTCCCGTTAGATACGCAGTATTTT. Its protein product is CASSELPLDTQYF.

This chain links TRBV6-6 with TRBJ2-7; a weak D match, TRBD1 (5 bases). Looked up from germline, CDR1 is MNHNY and CDR2 is SVGAGI (reference sequence). The CDR3 has 14 amino acids. Trimming stripped 0 bases from V and 2 bases from J, with 8 bases between. The CDR3 DNA reads TGTGCCAGCAGTTACTCGGACACGGCCTACGAGCAGTACTTC. This encodes CASSYSDTAYEQYF.

The chain has TRBV7-9 and TRBJ2-5; D is unclear. V lost 7 bases and J 5 bases, leaving 11 bases between the germline ends. The germline CDR1 and CDR2 sequences are SEHNR and FQNEAQ (reference sequence). The CDR3 loop spans 12 amino acids. Here the CDR3 DNA reads TGTGCCAGCACCCCTTGGGTGGAGACCCAGTACTTC. This codes for CASTPWVETQYF.

The genes are TRBV5-1 and TRBJ2-7; 8 nucleotides match TRBD1. The V gene's germline CDR1 is SGHRS and CDR2 YFSETQ. Trimming removed 7 bases from V and 3 bases from J; junction bases left unmatched: 6. This CDR3 contains 13 residues. The DNA of the CDR3 is TGCGCCAGCGGTGGACAGGGATACTACGAGCAGTACTTC. It encodes CASGGQGYYEQYF.

This clone was detected only a few times. The chain employs TRBV19 and TRBJ1-1, with D unresolved. Looked up from germline, CDR1 is LNHDA and CDR2 is SQIVND (reference sequence). The CDR3 covers 14 residues. V gave up 3 bases and J gave up 1 base, with 9 bases separating them. CDR3 bases: TGTGCCAGTAGTATGCCCCCAGGGAACACTGAAGCTTTCTTT. The encoded protein is CASSMPPGNTEAFF.

The count of this clone is one. In the same sample, other DNA sequences code for this CDR3. This chain links TRBV5-4 with TRBJ1-5; D unclear. The length of the CDR3 is 14 residues. V gave up 0 bases and J gave up 1 base, with 5 bases separating them. Germline CDR1 is SGHNT and CDR2 is YYREEE (reference sequence). The CDR3 nucleotides read TGTGCCAGCAGCTTGGGGCAGAGCAATCAGCCCCAGCATTTT. Its translation is CASSLGQSNQPQHF.

This sequence joins TRBV5-4 and TRBJ2-7, with TRBD2 matching over 9 bases. The CDR3 runs to 15 residues. Looked up from germline, CDR1 is SGHNT and CDR2 is YYREEE (reference sequence). V lost 0 bases to trimming and J lost 0 bases; unmatched junction nucleotides: 1. The CDR3 nucleotides read TGTGCCAGCAGCTTGGGTAGCGGGAGCTCCTACGAGCAGTACTTC. The encoded protein is CASSLGSGSSYEQYF. The full variable domain, completed using reference TRBV5-4 and TRBJ2-7, is ETGVTQSPTHLIKTRGQQVTLRCSSQSGHNTVSWYQQALGQGPQFIFQYYREEENGRGNFPPRFSGLQFPNYSSELNVNALELDDSALYLCASSLGSGSSYEQYFGPGTRLTVT.

The chain has TRBV6-6 and TRBJ1-1, with D tentatively TRBD1 (5 bases). The CDR3 length is 15 residues. In germline, CDR1 is MNHNY, CDR2 SVGAGI (reference sequence). Trimming removed 6 bases at V and 4 bases at J, with 18 bases between. The CDR3 spells CASSLNVRGGTEAFF. CDR3 in DNA: TGTGCCAGCAGCCTAAACGTCCGCGGGGGCACTGAAGCTTTCTTT.

The V gene is TRBV4-1, the J gene TRBJ2-7; D not certain. Germline V gene data show CDR1 as MGHRA and CDR2 as YSYEKL. With 1 base removed from V and 1 base from J, the gap between germline ends came to 17 bases. This CDR3 is built from 17 residues. CDR3 bases: TGCGCCAGCAGCCAAGGGCCCACGGGCTTCGAATCCTACGAGCAGTACTTC. Residues: CASSQGPTGFESYEQYF.

Notes on this clone: Other DNA sequences from this sample encode an identical CDR3 as well. V and J are TRBV27 and TRBJ2-1; 10 positions match TRBD2. V was pared by 4 bases and J by 3 bases, with 3 bases of the junction left unmatched. The V gene's germline CDR1 is MNHEY and CDR2 SMNVEV (reference sequence). The CDR3 totals 15 residues. In nucleotides, the CDR3 is TGTGCCAGCAGTTCCCTAGCGGGGGTCTACAATGAGCAGTTCTTC. Encoded protein: CASSSLAGVYNEQFF.

CDR3 residues: CASSLDRTGGLYEQYF. DNA of the CDR3: TGTGCCAGCAGCTTAGATCGGACAGGGGGCCTATACGAGCAGTACTTC. V gene TRBV7-6 combines with J gene TRBJ2-7; 11 bases match TRBD1. With 1 base clipped from V and 4 bases from J, the junction kept 6 bases outside the gene matches. The CDR3 is 16 residues long. Looked up from germline, CDR1 is SGHVS and CDR2 is FNYEAQ.

This chain uses TRBV7-8 with TRBJ2-7; 9 bases match TRBD2. J was trimmed by 2 bases and V by 1 base; bases with no gene match: 3. The CDR3 covers 15 residues. The germline gives CDR1 SGHVS, CDR2 FQNEAQ. The CDR3 bases are TGTGCCAGCAGCTTAGGACTAGCGGCAACCTACGAGCAGTACTTC. Amino acids: CASSLGLAATYEQYF. Full variable domain (rest looked up from reference TRBV7-8 and TRBJ2-7): GAGVSQSPRYKVAKRGQDVALRCDPISGHVSLFWYQQALGQGPEFLTYFQNEAQLDKSGLPSDRFFAERPEGSVSTLKIQRTQQEDSAVYLCASSLGLAATYEQYFGPGTRLTVT.

The chain carries TRBV5-4 and TRBJ1-2; TRBD1 is a possible D gene (5 bases). There are 12 residues in the CDR3. With 4 bases removed from V and 7 bases from J, the gap between germline ends came to 11 bases. Germline V gene sequence: CDR1 SGHNT, CDR2 YYREEE (reference sequence). The CDR3: CASSPGRGGYTF. CDR3 nucleotides: TGTGCCAGCAGCCCGGGGCGTGGTGGCTACACCTTC.

The gene calls are TRBV27 and TRBJ1-4, with D uncertain. The CDR3 loop spans 16 amino acids. V was cut by 0 bases and J by 0 bases, with 8 bases left in between. Germline CDR1 MNHEY, CDR2 SMNVEV (reference sequence). This CDR3 reads CASSLSHGATNEKLFF. The CDR3 region has the DNA TGTGCCAGCAGTTTATCCCACGGGGCAACTAATGAAAAACTGTTTTTT.

This chain links TRBV27 with TRBJ2-3; D unresolved. V gave up 5 bases and J gave up 3 bases, with 15 bases separating them. Germline values: CDR1 MNHEY, CDR2 SMNVEV (reference sequence). The CDR3 has 15 residues. CDR3 sequence (DNA): TGTGCCAGCAGTGTCAAGGGCCGTGGGACAGATACGCAGTATTTT. It translates to CASSVKGRGTDTQYF.

The CDR3 DNA is TGTGCCAGCTCGGACATATTGAACACCGGGGAGCTGTTTTTT. Translation gives CASSDILNTGELFF. The chain has TRBV19 and TRBJ2-2, with D possibly TRBD1 on 5 matching bases. The ends were cut back, 9 bases at V and 1 base at J, with 12 bases in the middle. Germline loops: CDR1 LNHDA, CDR2 SQIVND (reference sequence). The CDR3 is 14 amino acids.

V gene TRBV19 combines with J gene TRBJ2-7, with 9 bases that match TRBD2. Germline V gene lookup returns CDR1 LNHDA and CDR2 SQIVND (reference sequence). Trimming took 3 bases from V and 3 from J; bases not matched to a gene: 9. The CDR3 runs to 16 residues. The CDR3 region has the DNA TGTGCCAGTAGTATTCTACCGACTAGCGGAAACTACGAGCAGTACTTC. It specifies CASSILPTSGNYEQYF.

Only a few counts were recorded for this clone. Other DNA sequences in this sample translate to the same CDR3. CDR3 amino acids: CAISETGLGTEAFF. The DNA of the CDR3 is TGTGCCATCAGTGAGACAGGGCTGGGAACTGAAGCTTTCTTT. The chain uses TRBV10-3 and TRBJ1-1; D is perhaps TRBD1 (6 bases). Trimming shortened V by 2 bases and J by 5 bases, and 12 bases separated the two germline ends. Per germline, CDR1 ENHRY and CDR2 SYGVKD. This CDR3 is 14 amino acids long.